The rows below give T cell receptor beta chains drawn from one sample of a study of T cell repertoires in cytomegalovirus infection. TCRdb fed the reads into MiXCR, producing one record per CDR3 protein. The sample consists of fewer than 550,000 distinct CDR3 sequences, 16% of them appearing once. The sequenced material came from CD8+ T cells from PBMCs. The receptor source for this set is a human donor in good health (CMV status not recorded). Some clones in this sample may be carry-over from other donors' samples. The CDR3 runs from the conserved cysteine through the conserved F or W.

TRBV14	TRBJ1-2	CATEPRGVYGYTF
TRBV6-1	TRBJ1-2	CASSEPGTAAGYTF
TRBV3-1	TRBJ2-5	CASSQVVGRGVYQETQYF
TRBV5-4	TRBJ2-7	CASSGDRGVYEQYF
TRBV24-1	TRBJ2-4	CATGDSKNIQYF
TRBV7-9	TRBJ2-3	CASSKGSQKDTQYF
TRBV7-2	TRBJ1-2	CASSFATGLREGYTF
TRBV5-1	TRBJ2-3	CASSLDTSGGAIDTQYF
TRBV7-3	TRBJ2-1	CASSPAVGSYNEQFF
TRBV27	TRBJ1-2	CASSGLGTAYGYTF
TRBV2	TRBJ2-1	CATVSGTKYNEQFF
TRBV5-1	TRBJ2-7	CASSLNRKGEQYF
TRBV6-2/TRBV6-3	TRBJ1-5	CASSPRPGPSNQPQHF
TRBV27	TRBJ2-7	CASKRRAILSYEQYF
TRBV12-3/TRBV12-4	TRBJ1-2	CASSLGTGSFGYTF
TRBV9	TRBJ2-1	CASSSSGKDEQFF
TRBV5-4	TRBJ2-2	CASSLAETDLFTGELFF
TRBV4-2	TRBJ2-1	CASSPRFPAGGLYNEQFF
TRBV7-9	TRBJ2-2	CASSFDSTGELFF
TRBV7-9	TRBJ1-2	CASSDPTSYGYTF
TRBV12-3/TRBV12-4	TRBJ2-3	CASRGGLEGGTQYF
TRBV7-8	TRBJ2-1	CASRLEEGASYNEQFF
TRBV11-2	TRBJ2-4	CASSLGSAPRVIQYF
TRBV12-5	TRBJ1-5	CASGLDSNNQPQHF
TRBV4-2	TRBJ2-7	CASSQEWGSFEQYF
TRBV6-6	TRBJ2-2	CASSWGRGWAGELFF
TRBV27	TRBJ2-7	CASSLSGTGGTYEQYF
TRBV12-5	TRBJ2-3	CASAPRVREGRVDTQYF
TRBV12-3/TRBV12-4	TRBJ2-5	CASRPSQSGQETQYF
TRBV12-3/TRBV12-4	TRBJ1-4	CASSLTGGGGEKLFF
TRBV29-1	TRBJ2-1	CSVGQETGDEQFF
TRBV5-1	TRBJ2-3	CASSSHGLAGGDDTDTQYF
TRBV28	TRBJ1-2	CASSLRSRSYGYTF
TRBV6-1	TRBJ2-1	CASSEGLATYNEQFF
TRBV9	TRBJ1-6	CASSPGGAPNSPLHF
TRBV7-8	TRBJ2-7	CASSFGFREQYF
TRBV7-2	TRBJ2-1	CASSAYSWPNEQFF
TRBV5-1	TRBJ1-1	CASSLDWGQGTEAFF
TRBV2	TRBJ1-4	CASIPFGQGAGSEKLFF
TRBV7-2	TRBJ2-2	CASSLPIGTAGELFF
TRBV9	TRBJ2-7	CASSTPGEMYF
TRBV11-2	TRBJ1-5	CASSLDRAAQPQHF
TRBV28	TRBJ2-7	CASSSPRDFAYEQYF
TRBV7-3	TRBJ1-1	CASSSRDTTEAFF
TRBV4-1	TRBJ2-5	CASSQDPLAKETQYF
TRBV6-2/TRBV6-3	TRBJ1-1	CASSYLGQGKTEAFF
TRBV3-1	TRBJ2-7	CASSQERGWGGEQYF
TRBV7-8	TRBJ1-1	CASSPRVGTIMNEAFF
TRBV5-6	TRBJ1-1	CASGTVEEGEAFF
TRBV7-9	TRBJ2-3	CASTTSDEEDTDTQYF
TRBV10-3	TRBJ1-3	CAISESGQGALGNTIYF
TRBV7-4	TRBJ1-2	CASSSFEGGQLTNYGYTF
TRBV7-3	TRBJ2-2	CASSAEGLAGGPGELFF
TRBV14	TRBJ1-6	CASSPRQAYNSPLHF